The present TCR beta chain was sequenced within a study of a mutant IDH1 vaccine in newly diagnosed glioma. Worth noting for this clone: No antigen is known for it.

Sequenced by immunoSEQ multiplex PCR; TCRdb stores in-frame clones only, minus some. This repertoire shows 25,000 to 30,000 clones, 79% found once; its top ten account for less than 9.5%. Germline V gene data show CDR1 as SGHTA and CDR2 as FQGNSA. This CDR3 spans 15 amino acids. V was cut by 6 bases and J by 2 bases, with 15 bases left in between. Time point meaning: week 5, during vaccination. With topical imiquimod, each dose of the vaccine consisted of 300 ug of mutant IDH1 20-mer peptide. This sample comprised PBMCs, obtained from a glioma patient whose treatment included an IDH1 peptide vaccine. The receptor comes from a man aged 40-49 years with glioma. Some clones in this sample may be carry-over from other donors' samples. The chain links TRBV7-2 to TRBJ2-3, with D possibly being TRBD2 (6 bases). This CDR3 reads CASSYAGLATDTQYF. Here the CDR3 DNA reads TGTGCCAGCAGTTACGCGGGACTTGCCACAGATACGCAGTATTTT.